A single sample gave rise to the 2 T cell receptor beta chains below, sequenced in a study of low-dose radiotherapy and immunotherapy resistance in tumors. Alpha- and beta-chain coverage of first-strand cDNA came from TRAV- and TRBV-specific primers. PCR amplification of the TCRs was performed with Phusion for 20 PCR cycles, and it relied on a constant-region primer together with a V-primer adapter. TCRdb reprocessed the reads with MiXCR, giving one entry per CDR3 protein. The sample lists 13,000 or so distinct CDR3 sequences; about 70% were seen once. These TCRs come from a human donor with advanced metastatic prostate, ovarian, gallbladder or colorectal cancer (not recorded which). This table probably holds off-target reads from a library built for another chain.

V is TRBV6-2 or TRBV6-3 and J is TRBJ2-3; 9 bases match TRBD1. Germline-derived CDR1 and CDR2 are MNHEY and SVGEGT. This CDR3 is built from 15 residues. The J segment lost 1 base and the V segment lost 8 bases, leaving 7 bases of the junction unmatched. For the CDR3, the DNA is TGTGCCAGCGGCCGGGACAGGGTAGGCACAGATACGCAGTATTTT. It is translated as CASGRDRVGTDTQYF.

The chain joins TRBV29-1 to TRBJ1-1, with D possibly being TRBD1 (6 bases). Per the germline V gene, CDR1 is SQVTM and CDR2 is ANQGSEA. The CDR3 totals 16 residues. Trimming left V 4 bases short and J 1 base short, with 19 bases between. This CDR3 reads CSVGGVKGHANTEAFF. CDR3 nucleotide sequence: TGCAGCGTTGGGGGGGTTAAGGGACACGCGAACACTGAAGCTTTCTTT.